Below, 3 T cell receptor beta chains from the same sample are listed, as sequenced in a study of T cell clonality in common variable immunodeficiency. Using immunoSEQ multiplex PCR, the repertoire was profiled, and TCRdb retains in-frame clones only, with some absent. The sample presents more than 45,000 clones, none singletons. Input material: peripheral blood mononuclear cells. The receptors here all came from a person aged 18-70 years in good health.

The table lists this clone with many counts. The read ends 3 residues early relative to the CDR3; the germline J gene fills the gap. The chain couples TRBV7-2 to TRBJ2-1; D is ambiguous. This CDR3 spans 13 amino acids. Germline lookup yields CDR1 SGHTA and CDR2 FQGNSA. Deletions cut 4 bases from V and 0 bases from J, with 4 bases between. CDR3 sequence reads: CASSSSSYNEQFF. The sequenced part of the CDR3 DNA is TGTGCCAGCAGCTCCAGCTCCTACAATGAG.

This clone was seen ten or more times. The read ends 3 residues early relative to the CDR3; the germline J gene fills the gap. The chain couples TRBV28 to TRBJ1-5, with a possible D match to TRBD1 (6 bases). The length of the CDR3 is 16 residues. The germline V gene has CDR1 MDHEN and CDR2 SYDVKM. Trimming removed 4 bases at V and 0 bases at J, with 13 bases between. The CDR3 DNA, read in part, is TGTGCCAGCAGTTGGGGGCAACAGCATAGCAATCAGCCC. Encoded protein: CASSWGQQHSNQP. In full, the CDR3 is CASSWGQQHSNQPQHF.

This clone was observed at least ten times. Coverage ceases 3 residues before the CDR3 finishes, and the germline J gene fills in the end. This chain links TRBV5-1 with TRBJ1-4, with unresolved D. V was shortened by 0 bases and J by 7 bases, with 16 bases between the two germline ends. Germline CDR1 and CDR2: SGHRS and YFSETQ. The CDR3 totals 16 residues. The part of the CDR3 DNA that was read is TGCGCCAGCAGCTTGGATGCTCGCCGGGTGGGTGAAAAA. This encodes CASSLDARRVGEK. The entire CDR3 reads CASSLDARRVGEKLFF.